The rows below give T cell receptor beta chains drawn from one sample of a study of CD8+ T cells in alopecia areata. The assay was immunoSEQ multiplex PCR, and TCRdb's table has in-frame clones only and misses some. There are approximately 280,000 clones in the sample; roughly 60% occur only once, and 1.8% lies in the top ten. The source material was CD4+ T cells sorted from blood, sampled at week 24, from a patient treated with tofacitinib. These receptors originate from a human donor with alopecia areata. CDR3s include the opening cysteine and the closing phenylalanine or tryptophan.

v_call	cdr3_length	j_call	cdr3_aa
TRBV28	13	TRBJ1-1	CASSTGGLSRAFF
TRBV2	16	TRBJ1-6	CASSRPPQGYNSPLHF
TRBV7-9	16	TRBJ1-1	CASSLGQGPMNTEAFF
TRBV2	14	TRBJ2-7	CASSEDRGSYEQYF
TRBV7-9	14	TRBJ2-5	CASSLWGSQETQYF
TRBV5-1	16	TRBJ2-5	CASSLAMGIHQETQYF
TRBV2	13	TRBJ1-6	CASSVHLDSPLHF
TRBV4-1	14	TRBJ1-1	CASSQAGRRTEAFF
TRBV14	14	TRBJ2-2	CASSLSIDTGELFF
TRBV5-1	16	TRBJ2-1	CASAPSLGVTHNEQFF
TRBV30	14	TRBJ2-1	CAWSGQGRDNEQFF
TRBV5-4	14	TRBJ2-5	CASSGRGAQETQYF
TRBV27	12	TRBJ1-2	CASKGANYGYTF
TRBV9	15	TRBJ2-1	CASSSGTGYYNEQFF
TRBV4-2	15	TRBJ2-1	CASSQDFNSYNEQFF
TRBV20-1	10	TRBJ2-5	CSARVGTQYF
TRBV29-1	14	TRBJ2-7	CSVLANRWGGAQYF
TRBV9	15	TRBJ1-6	CASSVHEGHNSPLHF